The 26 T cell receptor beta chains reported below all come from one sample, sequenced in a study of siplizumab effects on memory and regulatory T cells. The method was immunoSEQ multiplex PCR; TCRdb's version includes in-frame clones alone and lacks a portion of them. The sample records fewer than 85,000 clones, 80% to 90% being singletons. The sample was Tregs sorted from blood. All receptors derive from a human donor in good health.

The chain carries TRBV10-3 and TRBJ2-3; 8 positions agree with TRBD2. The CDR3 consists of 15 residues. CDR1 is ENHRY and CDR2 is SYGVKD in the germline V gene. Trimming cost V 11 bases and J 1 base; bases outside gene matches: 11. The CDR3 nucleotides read TGTGCCGTCTCTGGAAGAGCGGGGGGCACAGATACGCAGTATTTT. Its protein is CAVSGRAGGTDTQYF.

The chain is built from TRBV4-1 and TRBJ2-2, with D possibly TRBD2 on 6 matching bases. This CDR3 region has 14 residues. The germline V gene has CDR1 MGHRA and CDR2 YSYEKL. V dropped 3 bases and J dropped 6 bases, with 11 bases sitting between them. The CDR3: CASSQRGLPGELFF. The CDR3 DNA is TGCGCCAGCAGCCAGCGGGGACTTCCCGGGGAGCTGTTTTTT.

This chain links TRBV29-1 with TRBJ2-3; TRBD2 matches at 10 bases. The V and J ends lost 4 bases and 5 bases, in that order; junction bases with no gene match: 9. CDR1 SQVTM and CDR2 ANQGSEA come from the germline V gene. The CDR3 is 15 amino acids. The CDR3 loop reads CSVGKSGGAGDTQYF. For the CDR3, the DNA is TGCAGCGTTGGGAAAAGCGGGGGGGCCGGAGATACGCAGTATTTT.

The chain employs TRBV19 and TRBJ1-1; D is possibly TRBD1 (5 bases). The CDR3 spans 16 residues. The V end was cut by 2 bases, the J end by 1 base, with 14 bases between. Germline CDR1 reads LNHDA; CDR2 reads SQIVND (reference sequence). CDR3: CASSISQSRANTEAFF. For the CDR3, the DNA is TGTGCCAGTAGTATATCCCAGTCCAGGGCGAACACTGAAGCTTTCTTT.

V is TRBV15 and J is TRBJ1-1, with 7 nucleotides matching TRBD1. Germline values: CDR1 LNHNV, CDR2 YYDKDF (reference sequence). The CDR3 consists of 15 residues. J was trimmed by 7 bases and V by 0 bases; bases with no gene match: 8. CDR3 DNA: TGTGCCACCAGCAGAGATCTAGGGGGCTCCAATGAAGCTTTCTTT. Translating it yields CATSRDLGGSNEAFF.

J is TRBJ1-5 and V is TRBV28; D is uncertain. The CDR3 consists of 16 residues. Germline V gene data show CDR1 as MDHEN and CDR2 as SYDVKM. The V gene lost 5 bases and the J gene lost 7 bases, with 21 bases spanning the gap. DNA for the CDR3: TGTGCCAGCAGTCCCGTCGAGGGAGTATACGGACAGCCCCAGCATTTT. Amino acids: CASSPVEGVYGQPQHF.

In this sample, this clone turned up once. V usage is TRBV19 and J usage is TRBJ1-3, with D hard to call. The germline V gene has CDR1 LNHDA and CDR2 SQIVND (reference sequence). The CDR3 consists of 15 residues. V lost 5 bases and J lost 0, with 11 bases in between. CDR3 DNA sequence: TGTGCCAGTAGTCCCCGCCGGGCCTCTGGAAACACCATATATTTT. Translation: CASSPRRASGNTIYF.

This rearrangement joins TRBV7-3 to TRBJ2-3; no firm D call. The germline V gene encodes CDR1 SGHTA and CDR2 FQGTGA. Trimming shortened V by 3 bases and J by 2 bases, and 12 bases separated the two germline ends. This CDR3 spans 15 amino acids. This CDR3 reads CASSFGGSYTDTQYF. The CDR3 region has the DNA TGTGCCAGCAGCTTCGGTGGGTCATACACAGATACGCAGTATTTT.

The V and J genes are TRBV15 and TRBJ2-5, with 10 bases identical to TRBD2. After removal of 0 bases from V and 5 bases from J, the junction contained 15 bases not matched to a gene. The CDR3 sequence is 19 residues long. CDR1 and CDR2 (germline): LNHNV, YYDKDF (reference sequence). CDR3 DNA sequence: TGTGCCACCAGCAGAGATGTGAGTCCGGTCACTAGCGGGGCGGAGACCCAGTACTTC. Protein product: CATSRDVSPVTSGAETQYF.

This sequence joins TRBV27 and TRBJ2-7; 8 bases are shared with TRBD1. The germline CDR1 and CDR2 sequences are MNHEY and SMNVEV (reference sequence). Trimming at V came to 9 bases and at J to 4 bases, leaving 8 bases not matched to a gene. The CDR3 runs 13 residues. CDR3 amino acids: CASPETGAYEQYF. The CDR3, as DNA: TGTGCCAGTCCGGAGACAGGGGCTTACGAGCAGTACTTC.

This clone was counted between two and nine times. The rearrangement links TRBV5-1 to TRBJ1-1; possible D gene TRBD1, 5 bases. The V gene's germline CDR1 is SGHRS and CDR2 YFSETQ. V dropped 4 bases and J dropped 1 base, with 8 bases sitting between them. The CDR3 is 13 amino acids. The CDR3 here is CASSPGQNTEAFF. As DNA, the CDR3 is TGCGCCAGCAGCCCAGGACAGAACACTGAAGCTTTCTTT.

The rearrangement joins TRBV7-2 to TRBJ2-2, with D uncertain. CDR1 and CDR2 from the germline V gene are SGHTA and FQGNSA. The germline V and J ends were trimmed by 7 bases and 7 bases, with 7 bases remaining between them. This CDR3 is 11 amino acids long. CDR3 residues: CASTNIGELFF. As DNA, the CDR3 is TGTGCCAGCACCAATATCGGGGAGCTGTTTTTT.

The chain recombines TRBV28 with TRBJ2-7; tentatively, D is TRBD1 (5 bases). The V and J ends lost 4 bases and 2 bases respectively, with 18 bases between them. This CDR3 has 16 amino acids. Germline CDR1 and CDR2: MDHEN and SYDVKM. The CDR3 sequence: CASSSPGAGTAYEQYF. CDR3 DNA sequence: TGTGCCAGCAGTTCCCCTGGGGCAGGCACAGCCTACGAGCAGTACTTC.

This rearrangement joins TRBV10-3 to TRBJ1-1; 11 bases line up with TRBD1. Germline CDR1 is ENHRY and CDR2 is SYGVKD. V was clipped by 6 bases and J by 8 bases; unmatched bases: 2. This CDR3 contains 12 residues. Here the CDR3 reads CAIRGDRGEAFF. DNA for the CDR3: TGTGCCATCAGAGGGGACAGGGGGGAAGCTTTCTTT.

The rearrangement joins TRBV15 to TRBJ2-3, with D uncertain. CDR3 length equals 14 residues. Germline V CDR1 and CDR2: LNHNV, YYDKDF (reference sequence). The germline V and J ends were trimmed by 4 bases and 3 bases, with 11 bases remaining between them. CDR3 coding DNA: TGTGCCACCAGCAACGGAGATGGGACAGATACGCAGTATTTT. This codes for CATSNGDGTDTQYF.

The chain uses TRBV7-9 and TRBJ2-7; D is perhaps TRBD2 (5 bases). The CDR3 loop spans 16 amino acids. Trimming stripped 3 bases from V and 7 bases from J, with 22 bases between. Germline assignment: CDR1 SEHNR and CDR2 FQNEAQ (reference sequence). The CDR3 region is CASSLVLSGNVAEQYF. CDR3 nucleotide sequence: TGTGCCAGCAGCTTGGTCCTGTCGGGGAATGTTGCAGAGCAGTACTTC. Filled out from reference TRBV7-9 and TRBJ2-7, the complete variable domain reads DTGVSQNPRHKITKRGQNVTFRCDPISEHNRLYWYRQTLGQGPEFLTYFQNEAQLEKSRLLSDRFSAERPKGSFSTLEIQRTEQGDSAMYLCASSLVLSGNVAEQYFGPGTRLTVT.

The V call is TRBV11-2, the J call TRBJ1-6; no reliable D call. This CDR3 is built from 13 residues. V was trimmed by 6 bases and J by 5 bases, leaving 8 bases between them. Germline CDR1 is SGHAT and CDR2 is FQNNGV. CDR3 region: CASRPPNNSPLHF. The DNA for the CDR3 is TGTGCCAGCAGACCGCCCAATAATTCACCCCTCCACTTT.

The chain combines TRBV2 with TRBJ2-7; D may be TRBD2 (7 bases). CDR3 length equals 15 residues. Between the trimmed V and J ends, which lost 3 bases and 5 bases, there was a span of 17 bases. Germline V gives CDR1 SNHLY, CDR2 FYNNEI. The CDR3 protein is CASSDGRGASDEQYF. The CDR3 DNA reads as TGTGCCAGCAGTGACGGCCGGGGGGCATCAGACGAGCAGTACTTC.

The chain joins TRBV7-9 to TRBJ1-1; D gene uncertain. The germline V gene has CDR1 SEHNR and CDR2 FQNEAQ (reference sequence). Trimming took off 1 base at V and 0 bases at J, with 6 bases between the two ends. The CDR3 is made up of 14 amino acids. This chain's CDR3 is CASSLGPLNTEAFF. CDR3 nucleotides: TGTGCCAGCAGCTTAGGGCCTTTGAACACTGAAGCTTTCTTT. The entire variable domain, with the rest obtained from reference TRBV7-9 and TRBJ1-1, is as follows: DTGVSQNPRHKITKRGQNVTFRCDPISEHNRLYWYRQTLGQGPEFLTYFQNEAQLEKSRLLSDRFSAERPKGSFSTLEIQRTEQGDSAMYLCASSLGPLNTEAFFGQGTRLTVV.

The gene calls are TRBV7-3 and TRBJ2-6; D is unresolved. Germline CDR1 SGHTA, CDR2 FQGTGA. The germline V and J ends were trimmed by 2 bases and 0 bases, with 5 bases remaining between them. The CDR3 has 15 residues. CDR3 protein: CASSLYNSGANVLTF. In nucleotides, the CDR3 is TGTGCCAGCAGCTTATATAACTCTGGGGCCAACGTCCTGACTTTC. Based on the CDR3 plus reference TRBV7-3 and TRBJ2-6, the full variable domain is GAGVSQTPSNKVTEKGKYVELRCDPISGHTALYWYRQSLGQGPEFLIYFQGTGAADDSGLPNDRFFAVRPEGSVSTLKIQRTERGDSAVYLCASSLYNSGANVLTFGAGSRLTVL.

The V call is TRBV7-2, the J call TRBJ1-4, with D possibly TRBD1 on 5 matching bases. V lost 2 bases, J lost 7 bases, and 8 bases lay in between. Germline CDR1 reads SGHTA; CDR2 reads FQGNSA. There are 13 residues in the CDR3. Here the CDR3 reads CASSLPGFEKLFF. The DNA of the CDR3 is TGTGCCAGCAGCTTACCAGGGTTTGAAAAACTGTTTTTT.

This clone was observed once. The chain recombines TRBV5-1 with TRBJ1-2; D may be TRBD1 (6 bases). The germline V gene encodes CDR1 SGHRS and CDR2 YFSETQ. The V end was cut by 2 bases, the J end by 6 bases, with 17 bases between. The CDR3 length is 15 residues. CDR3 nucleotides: TGCGCCAGCAGCTTACAGGGAGTAGTGGAGAATGGCTACACCTTC. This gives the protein CASSLQGVVENGYTF.

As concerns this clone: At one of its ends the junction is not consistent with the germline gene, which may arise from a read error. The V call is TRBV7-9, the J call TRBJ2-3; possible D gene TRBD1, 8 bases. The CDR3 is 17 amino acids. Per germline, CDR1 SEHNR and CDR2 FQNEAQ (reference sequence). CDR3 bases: TGTGCCAACAGCCCAGGGCAGGGGGCGCCGGGGGGAGATACGCAGTATTTT. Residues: CANSPGQGAPGGDTQYF.

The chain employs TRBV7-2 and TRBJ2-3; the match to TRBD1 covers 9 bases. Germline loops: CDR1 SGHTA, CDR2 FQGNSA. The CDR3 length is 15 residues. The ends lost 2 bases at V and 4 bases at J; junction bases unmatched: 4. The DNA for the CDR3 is TGTGCCAGCAGCTTAATGGGACAGGGCTCAGATACGCAGTATTTT. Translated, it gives CASSLMGQGSDTQYF.

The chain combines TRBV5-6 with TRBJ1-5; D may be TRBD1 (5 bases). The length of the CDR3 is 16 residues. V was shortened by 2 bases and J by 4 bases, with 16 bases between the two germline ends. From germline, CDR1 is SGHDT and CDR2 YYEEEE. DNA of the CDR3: TGTGCCAGCAGCTTAACTTCGGGGACCCTGAATCAGCCCCAGCATTTT. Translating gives CASSLTSGTLNQPQHF.

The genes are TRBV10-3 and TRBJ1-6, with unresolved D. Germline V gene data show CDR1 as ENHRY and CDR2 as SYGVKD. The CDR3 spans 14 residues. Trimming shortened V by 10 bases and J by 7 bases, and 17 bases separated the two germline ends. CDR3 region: CATYPGLENSPLHF. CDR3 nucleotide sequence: TGTGCCACCTACCCCGGGCTGGAAAATTCACCCCTCCACTTT.